This T cell receptor beta chain was sequenced during a study of molecular identifiers for immune sequencing clone quantification. V shed 2 bases and J shed 4 bases, with 8 bases lying between them. The CDR3 has 14 residues. TCRdb re-analysed the PCR reads in MiXCR, keeping a single row per CDR3 protein. The repertoire holds over 600,000 distinct CDR3 sequences, 15% to 20% seen once, with around 0.86% in the top ten. Sequences were obtained from naive CD8+ T cells from blood, with Jurkat cell RNA spiked in. The subset: FACS-sorted CD8+CD4-CCR7+CD45RA+ naive T cells. The chain recombines TRBV12-3 or TRBV12-4 with TRBJ2-2; D is unresolved. The clonotype comes from a human donor in good health. Some libraries in this study had Jurkat cell RNA spiked in. The CDR3 DNA sequence: TGTGCCAGCAGTTTACCCCCGTCCACCGGGGAGCTGTTTTTT. This gives the protein CASSLPPSTGELFF.